This TCR beta chain was obtained from a study of T cell responses to AZD1222 COVID-19 vaccine. Study-wide points: In all cases, repertoires were sampled only after the peak T cell response. The study found Spike-specific TCR breadth and depth rose after two AZD1222 doses. Seropositivity was recorded at baseline in only five to seven AZD1222 recipients. Donors were largely white British and mainly female; clonal diversity was possibly underestimated.

Libraries were prepared by immunoSEQ multiplex PCR; TCRdb keeps only in-frame clonotypes and omits some of them. Counted here are about 75,000 clones, roughly 84% occurring once; the ten biggest clones make up roughly 18%. Germline CDR1 is ENHRY and CDR2 is SYGVKD. V was cut by 8 bases and J by 3 bases, with 13 bases left in between. This CDR3 has 13 amino acids. This clone has a single count. The antigen is not known. Sample: peripheral blood, taken 28 days after the second AZD1222 dose. The TCR comes from an adult who received the AZD1222 COVID-19 vaccine. The chain couples TRBV10-3 to TRBJ1-2, with a tentative D call TRBD1 (5 bases). In DNA form, the CDR3 reads TGTGCCATCGGGGGGGAGGGGCACTATGGCTACACCTTC. As protein: CAIGGEGHYGYTF.